This T cell receptor beta chain came from a study of T-cell reconstitution after alpha-beta-depleted transplantation in children. General study results and limits: By about two months after transplant, alpha-beta T cells reportedly arose from several hundred graft clones that had expanded. Newly produced T cells mostly provided counts and TCRbeta diversity after one year, as hyperexpanded clones declined.

Preparing the TCRbeta library involved the use of unique molecular identifiers. TCRdb itself ran the PCR reads through MiXCR, one entry per CDR3 protein. The table shows 250,000 to 400,000 distinct CDR3 sequences, with approximately 23% occurring only once. V lost 2 bases, J lost 4 bases, and 2 bases stayed unmatched. CDR1 is ENHRY and CDR2 is SYGVKD in the germline V gene. The CDR3 length is 15 residues. The table lists this clonotype with a few counts. What it binds is unknown. This clonotype was sampled from a male patient aged 10-17 years who had a stem cell transplant for acute lymphoblastic leukemia, so the T cells may come from the graft donor. V usage is TRBV10-3 and J usage is TRBJ2-7; 13 bases are a match to TRBD2. Here the sequenced sample was PBMCs, mostly from graft donor cells, taken 180 days after TCRalphabeta/CD19-depleted stem cell transplant. This chain's CDR3 is CAISEGLAGVYEQYF. Written as DNA, the CDR3 is TGTGCCATCAGTGAGGGACTAGCGGGAGTATACGAGCAGTACTTC.